These T cell receptor beta chains were read from a single sample in a study of T cells in Graves' hyperthyroidism and ophthalmopathy. TCRdb re-called the multiplex PCR reads with MiXCR, one entry per CDR3 protein. The table records some 580,000 distinct CDR3 sequences, about 16% of them present only once. Sequencing was performed on blood. These receptors were taken from a woman aged 35 to 49 with Graves' ophthalmopathy. Both conserved end residues are trimmed from each CDR3. Fields, in order: CDR3 protein, J gene, clone size, V gene. Only part of the rows carry a size: once, few, many, or a class if the clone is expanded.

CDR3 protein: AWSVLSSYNEQF; J gene: TRBJ2-1; clone size: many; V gene: TRBV30
CDR3 protein: ASSPTLAGLDTQY; J gene: TRBJ2-3; clone size: .; V gene: TRBV7-3
CDR3 protein: ASTPQGQGVHEQY; J gene: TRBJ2-7; clone size: .; V gene: TRBV5-1
CDR3 protein: ASSFSLQQTYEQY; J gene: TRBJ2-7; clone size: .; V gene: TRBV12-3/TRBV12-4
CDR3 protein: ASSSHGLNGYT; J gene: TRBJ1-2; clone size: many; V gene: TRBV11-1
CDR3 protein: ASSYIDSPNSPLH; J gene: TRBJ1-6; clone size: many; V gene: TRBV12-3/TRBV12-4
CDR3 protein: ASSFSGYTYNEQF; J gene: TRBJ2-1; clone size: .; V gene: TRBV5-5
CDR3 protein: ASRRQVPVSGELF; J gene: TRBJ2-2; clone size: .; V gene: TRBV2
CDR3 protein: ASSQAGLAGVEQY; J gene: TRBJ2-7; clone size: many; V gene: TRBV14
CDR3 protein: ASSQLAGGGTDTQY; J gene: TRBJ2-3; clone size: .; V gene: TRBV6-1
CDR3 protein: ASTRDRGIIYEQY; J gene: TRBJ2-7; clone size: many; V gene: TRBV28
CDR3 protein: ASSFLTSGTDTQY; J gene: TRBJ2-3; clone size: many; V gene: TRBV27
CDR3 protein: ASSFWVENTGELF; J gene: TRBJ2-2; clone size: many; V gene: TRBV28
CDR3 protein: ASSDLGNSPLH; J gene: TRBJ1-6; clone size: many; V gene: TRBV2
CDR3 protein: ASSEALTRYSNEKLF; J gene: TRBJ1-4; clone size: few; V gene: TRBV2
CDR3 protein: ASSPPREGGSGETQY; J gene: TRBJ2-5; clone size: many; V gene: TRBV11-2
CDR3 protein: SAREVAGAETDTQY; J gene: TRBJ2-3; clone size: many; V gene: TRBV20-1
CDR3 protein: ASSSGADTGELF; J gene: TRBJ2-2; clone size: few; V gene: TRBV10-2
CDR3 protein: ASSYDREQF; J gene: TRBJ2-1; clone size: .; V gene: TRBV6-9
CDR3 protein: ASSQVPVGTGNYEQY; J gene: TRBJ2-7; clone size: .; V gene: TRBV4-1
CDR3 protein: SAKHRGSSYNEQF; J gene: TRBJ2-1; clone size: many; V gene: TRBV20-1
CDR3 protein: ASSPALAGVGEQF; J gene: TRBJ2-1; clone size: few; V gene: TRBV7-9
CDR3 protein: TSSPGQSIAKNIQY; J gene: TRBJ2-4; clone size: .; V gene: TRBV5-1
CDR3 protein: ATGAAGADTQY; J gene: TRBJ2-3; clone size: many; V gene: TRBV2
CDR3 protein: ASSPSFGAETQY; J gene: TRBJ2-5; clone size: .; V gene: TRBV7-8
CDR3 protein: AWNRLTVQETQY; J gene: TRBJ2-5; clone size: .; V gene: TRBV30
CDR3 protein: ASSPQNSGSGTEQF; J gene: TRBJ2-1; clone size: many; V gene: TRBV18
CDR3 protein: ASRPTGTKAKNIQY; J gene: TRBJ2-4; clone size: few; V gene: TRBV4-2
CDR3 protein: ASSSTGESNQPQH; J gene: TRBJ1-5; clone size: many; V gene: TRBV27
CDR3 protein: ASSQGGFRGSLRGNQPQH; J gene: TRBJ1-5; clone size: many; V gene: TRBV3-1
CDR3 protein: ASSVFGVFISDTQY; J gene: TRBJ2-3; clone size: few; V gene: TRBV12-3/TRBV12-4
CDR3 protein: ASSYDDQETQY; J gene: TRBJ2-5; clone size: .; V gene: TRBV5-1
CDR3 protein: ASSEGLTSRNEQF; J gene: TRBJ2-1; clone size: few; V gene: TRBV2
CDR3 protein: ASSQPAREGLGAYEQY; J gene: TRBJ2-7; clone size: many; V gene: TRBV3-1
CDR3 protein: ASSVAGDRGQPQH; J gene: TRBJ1-5; clone size: few; V gene: TRBV9
CDR3 protein: ASILGALTDTQY; J gene: TRBJ2-3; clone size: many; V gene: TRBV12-3/TRBV12-4
CDR3 protein: ASSLQSDQPQH; J gene: TRBJ1-5; clone size: many; V gene: TRBV7-8
CDR3 protein: ASSLTPALGRITEAF; J gene: TRBJ1-1; clone size: .; V gene: TRBV7-3
CDR3 protein: ASSLKGAETQY; J gene: TRBJ2-5; clone size: many; V gene: TRBV5-5
CDR3 protein: ASSPTNQPQH; J gene: TRBJ1-5; clone size: many; V gene: TRBV19
CDR3 protein: ASNGYDRSEAF; J gene: TRBJ1-1; clone size: many; V gene: TRBV7-9
CDR3 protein: ASSVAGNSFEKLF; J gene: TRBJ1-4; clone size: .; V gene: TRBV9
CDR3 protein: ASSSGTGVFNEQF; J gene: TRBJ2-1; clone size: .; V gene: TRBV5-4
CDR3 protein: ASGTSGRVAYEQY; J gene: TRBJ2-7; clone size: many; V gene: TRBV7-2
CDR3 protein: ASSGTGPTDTQY; J gene: TRBJ2-3; clone size: .; V gene: TRBV7-9
CDR3 protein: ASNPRQGFSTEAF; J gene: TRBJ1-1; clone size: few; V gene: TRBV6-1
CDR3 protein: ASNYRGMTDTQY; J gene: TRBJ2-3; clone size: .; V gene: TRBV19
CDR3 protein: SARATLPGNPQF; J gene: TRBJ2-1; clone size: many; V gene: TRBV20-1
CDR3 protein: ASSLVGTGVPYGYT; J gene: TRBJ1-2; clone size: many; V gene: TRBV12-3/TRBV12-4
CDR3 protein: SARLAGAQY; J gene: TRBJ2-3; clone size: few; V gene: TRBV20-1
CDR3 protein: ASSTGLDQPYSTDTQY; J gene: TRBJ2-3; clone size: .; V gene: TRBV5-1
CDR3 protein: ASGLGVRYNEQF; J gene: TRBJ2-1; clone size: .; V gene: TRBV12-5
CDR3 protein: ASSLRGEADTQY; J gene: TRBJ2-3; clone size: many; V gene: TRBV3-1
CDR3 protein: SARRESYEQY; J gene: TRBJ2-7; clone size: many; V gene: TRBV20-1
CDR3 protein: ASSIRRGALASGSYNEQF; J gene: TRBJ2-1; clone size: few; V gene: TRBV19
CDR3 protein: ASSLGGSHGNTIY; J gene: TRBJ1-3; clone size: .; V gene: TRBV7-2
CDR3 protein: ASSPAGNTDTQY; J gene: TRBJ2-3; clone size: few; V gene: TRBV19
CDR3 protein: ASSQDGANYGYT; J gene: TRBJ1-2; clone size: .; V gene: TRBV4-2
CDR3 protein: ASSERGPGNNYEQY; J gene: TRBJ2-7; clone size: many; V gene: TRBV2